Presented here are 32 T cell receptor beta chains from one specimen sequenced in a study of breast tumors, draining lymph nodes, adjacent tissues. Each CDR3 protein is one row after TCRdb ran MiXCR on the multiplex PCR reads. The profile shows under 350,000 distinct CDR3 sequences, around 30% of them singletons. Axillary draining lymph nodes of breast cancer patients supplied the node samples. What was sequenced was axillary lymph node tissue. Receptors were obtained from a female donor with breast cancer. Some clones in this sample may be carry-over from other donors' samples.

This clonotype was observed at least ten times. This sequence joins TRBV2 and TRBJ2-2; D is undetermined. The V and J ends lost 2 bases and 2 bases respectively, with 9 bases between them. Germline V gene data show CDR1 as SNHLY and CDR2 as FYNNEI. The CDR3 has 15 residues. CDR3 nucleotides: TGTGCCAGCAGTGAACAGCGACTTAACACCGGGGAGCTGTTTTTT. As protein: CASSEQRLNTGELFF. Together with reference TRBV2 and TRBJ2-2, the CDR3 gives the full variable domain: EPEVTQTPSHQVTQMGQEVILRCVPISNHLYFYWYRQILGQKVEFLVSFYNNEISEKSEIFDDQFSVERPDGSNFTLKIRSTKLEDSAMYFCASSEQRLNTGELFFGEGSRLTVL.

This clonotype appeared many times. This rearrangement joins TRBV15 to TRBJ2-5; no clear D. Germline CDR1 is LNHNV and CDR2 is YYDKDF (reference sequence). CDR3 length: 14 amino acids. With 3 bases removed from V and 0 bases from J, the gap between germline ends came to 8 bases. CDR3 bases: TGTGCCACCAGCAGCCCCTTGGACCAAGAGACCCAGTACTTC. It encodes CATSSPLDQETQYF. The complete variable domain, with remaining parts taken from reference TRBV15 and TRBJ2-5, reads DAMVIQNPRYQVTQFGKPVTLSCSQTLNHNVMYWYQQKSSQAPKLLFHYYDKDFNNEADTPDNFQSRRPNTSFCFLDIRSPGLGDTAMYLCATSSPLDQETQYFGPGTRLLVL.

In its sample, this clonotype was seen many times. V gene TRBV19 combines with J gene TRBJ2-3, with D perhaps matching TRBD2 (6 bases). This CDR3 has 13 residues. The germline V gene encodes CDR1 LNHDA and CDR2 SQIVND (reference sequence). The germline V and J ends were trimmed by 4 bases and 5 bases, with 10 bases remaining between them. Here the CDR3 DNA reads TGTGCCAGTAGTACCGGGACTCGAGATACGCAGTATTTT. It translates to CASSTGTRDTQYF.

Points on this clonotype: A much larger clone sits a single nucleotide away, making a read error possible. The V call is TRBV19, the J call TRBJ2-7, with a tentative D call TRBD1 (6 bases). The ends were cut back, 5 bases at V and 7 bases at J, with 30 bases in the middle. CDR3 length: 18 residues. Germline V gene sequence: CDR1 LNHDA, CDR2 SQIVND (reference sequence). The CDR3 region is CASSDTLLPGQPHQEQYF. As DNA, the CDR3 is TGTGCCAGTAGTGACACCTTACTACCGGGACAACCCCATCAGGAGCAGTACTTC.

The chain recombines TRBV6-6 with TRBJ2-3; 16 bases agree with TRBD2. The CDR3 totals 18 residues. J was trimmed by 4 bases and V by 6 bases; bases with no gene match: 10. Per the germline V gene, CDR1 is MNHNY and CDR2 is SVGAGI (reference sequence). The DNA of the CDR3 is TGTGCCAGCAGGGGGACTAGCGGGAGGGCCGGGGTGCCAGATACGCAGTATTTT. It encodes CASRGTSGRAGVPDTQYF.

Comments on this clonotype: This may be a read error, as it is one base from a much larger clone. A read error is likely, as this CDR3 ends without the conserved phenylalanine or tryptophan. The CDR3, as DNA: TGTGCCAGTAGTATAGTCGGGCGCAGGGCCTCCTACGAGCAGTACTCC. Translated, it gives CASSIVGRRASYEQYS. The chain carries TRBV19 and TRBJ2-7, with D tentatively TRBD1 (5 bases). Germline V gene sequence: CDR1 LNHDA, CDR2 SQIVND (reference sequence). The CDR3 totals 16 residues. V lost 1 base and J lost 0, with 13 bases in between.

Many counts were recorded for this clonotype. The chain has TRBV29-1 and TRBJ2-7; 10 nucleotides match TRBD1. This CDR3 region has 13 residues. The V and J ends lost 4 bases and 3 bases, in that order; junction bases with no gene match: 3. The germline V gene has CDR1 SQVTM and CDR2 ANQGSEA. For the CDR3, the DNA is TGCAGCGTTGTCGGACAGGGGGTCTACGAGCAGTACTTC. Protein product: CSVVGQGVYEQYF.

There are many counts of this clonotype. This rearrangement joins TRBV29-1 to TRBJ2-3, with 11 bases matching TRBD1. The CDR3 has 14 amino acids. CDR1 and CDR2 from the germline V gene are SQVTM and ANQGSEA. V was clipped by 4 bases and J by 1 base; unmatched bases: 1. CDR3 protein: CSVVDRGRTDTQYF. CDR3 DNA: TGCAGCGTTGTGGACAGGGGGCGCACAGATACGCAGTATTTT.

A note on this clonotype: A single base separates this from a much larger clone, so it may be a read error. The rearrangement uses TRBV2 and TRBJ2-1; TRBD2 matches 11 bases. The CDR3 spans 14 residues. The germline V gene encodes CDR1 SNHLY and CDR2 FYNNEI. CDR3 DNA: TGTGCCAGCGGTGATCCCTCTAGCGGGAGGGAGCAGTTCTTC. Encoded protein: CASGDPSSGREQFF.

This clonotype was counted at least ten times. This sequence joins TRBV6-5 and TRBJ2-7; 7 nucleotides agree with TRBD1. V lost 6 bases to trimming and J lost 3 bases; unmatched junction nucleotides: 11. Germline lookup yields CDR1 MNHEY and CDR2 SVGAGI. The CDR3 consists of 15 residues. The CDR3 loop is CASRRDRATFYEQYF. CDR3 coding DNA: TGTGCCAGCAGAAGAGACAGGGCAACTTTCTACGAGCAGTACTTC.

This clonotype has just one count. The DNA of the CDR3 is TGCGCCAGCAGCTTGACAGGGACCGGGACATCGAACACCGGGGAGCTGTTTTTT. This codes for CASSLTGTGTSNTGELFF. The chain couples TRBV5-1 to TRBJ2-2; tentative D call: TRBD1 (6 bases). V lost 1 base and J 0 bases, leaving 16 bases between the germline ends. Germline values: CDR1 SGHRS, CDR2 YFSETQ. This CDR3 is 18 amino acids long. The entire variable domain, with the rest obtained from reference TRBV5-1 and TRBJ2-2, is as follows: KAGVTQTPRYLIKTRGQQVTLSCSPISGHRSVSWYQQTPGQGLQFLFEYFSETQRNKGNFPGRFSGRQFSNSRSEMNVSTLELGDSALYLCASSLTGTGTSNTGELFFGEGSRLTVL.

This clonotype has a handful of counts. This chain uses TRBV12-5 with TRBJ1-1, with D unresolved. This CDR3 is built from 15 residues. Trimming took off 4 bases at V and 2 bases at J, with 14 bases between the two ends. Germline-derived CDR1 and CDR2 are LGHNT and FRNRAP. Here the CDR3 reads CASGSSDMPNTEAFF. The CDR3 DNA follows: TGTGCTAGTGGTTCTTCCGATATGCCCAACACTGAAGCTTTCTTT.

V usage is TRBV24-1 and J usage is TRBJ1-5; D call uncertain. The CDR3 contains 16 residues. The V gene's germline CDR1 is KGHDR and CDR2 SFDVKD. V lost 5 bases to trimming and J lost 3 bases, with 16 bases between them. CDR3 bases: TGTGCCACCAGTGCTAGAGTTGTGAGGGCCAATCAGCCCCAGCATTTT. Its translation is CATSARVVRANQPQHF.

This clonotype was counted at least ten times. The gene calls are TRBV27 and TRBJ1-6; D ambiguous. CDR3 size: 13 residues. Trimming removed 7 bases at V and 6 bases at J, with 10 bases between. Germline V gene data show CDR1 as MNHEY and CDR2 as SMNVEV (reference sequence). The CDR3 loop is CASTGSLNSPLHF. In DNA form, the CDR3 reads TGTGCCAGCACGGGGAGCCTTAATTCACCCCTCCACTTT.

This clonotype has at least ten counts. This chain uses TRBV15 with TRBJ2-3; no definite D call. The ends were cut back, 3 bases at V and 1 base at J, with 5 bases in the middle. Germline V gene sequence: CDR1 LNHNV, CDR2 YYDKDF (reference sequence). The CDR3 sequence is 13 residues long. In nucleotides, the CDR3 is TGTGCCACCAGCAGGGTAGGCACAGATACGCAGTATTTT. Its protein product is CATSRVGTDTQYF.

This clonotype was detected many times. This chain connects TRBV24-1 to TRBJ2-1; 10 bases agree with TRBD2. The CDR3 sequence is 18 residues long. Germline V lookup: CDR1 KGHDR, CDR2 SFDVKD. J was trimmed by 0 bases and V by 4 bases; bases with no gene match: 8. This CDR3 reads CATSDWTSGGGSYNEQFF. In nucleotides, the CDR3 is TGTGCCACCAGTGACTGGACTAGCGGAGGAGGCTCCTACAATGAGCAGTTCTTC.

In the case of this clonotype: This may arise from a read error, as a much more abundant clone is one base away. The CDR3 reads CARSLAGSYNEQLF. For the CDR3, the DNA is TGTGCCAGATCCCTGGCGGGAAGTTACAATGAGCAGCTCTTC. V and J are TRBV2 and TRBJ2-1, with a possible D match to TRBD2 (6 bases). The CDR3 is 14 amino acids. The V gene's germline CDR1 is SNHLY and CDR2 FYNNEI.

For this clonotype: This may come from a read error, since a much larger clone is one base off. V is TRBV20-1 and J is TRBJ2-7; D remains ambiguous. The CDR3 contains 13 residues. Germline CDR1 is DFQATT and CDR2 is SNEGSKA (reference sequence). The CDR3 DNA reads as TGCGGTGCTAGAGCCGGGCGCACCTACGAGCAGTACTTC. Translation: CGARAGRTYEQYF.

The chain links TRBV18 to TRBJ1-3; D possibly corresponds to TRBD1 (6 bases). V lost 2 bases and J 0 bases, leaving 8 bases between the germline ends. The CDR3 consists of 15 residues. Germline CDR1 is KGHSH and CDR2 is LQKENI. This CDR3 is CASSPMDSSGNTIYF. CDR3 DNA sequence: TGTGCCAGCTCACCAATGGACAGCTCTGGAAACACCATATATTTT.

This clonotype appeared many times. The V gene is TRBV20-1, the J gene TRBJ2-1, with D hard to call. Germline lookup yields CDR1 DFQATT and CDR2 SNEGSKA (reference sequence). The CDR3 covers 14 residues. Trimming left V 0 bases short and J 0 bases short, with 6 bases between. CDR3 sequence (DNA): TGCAGTGCTAGAGACTTGACCTCCTACAATGAGCAGTTCTTC. This gives the protein CSARDLTSYNEQFF.

The table lists this clonotype with many counts. The chain uses TRBV20-1 and TRBJ2-2, with 8 bases identical to TRBD1. V lost 3 bases to trimming and J lost 0 bases; unmatched junction nucleotides: 6. This CDR3 contains 16 residues. Germline lookup yields CDR1 DFQATT and CDR2 SNEGSKA (reference sequence). The DNA of the CDR3 is TGCAGTGCTAGGAGGGCAGGGGGCGCGAACACCGGGGAGCTGTTTTTT. This gives the protein CSARRAGGANTGELFF.

This clonotype was detected once. A much larger clone differs from this one at a single base, so this may be a read error. V usage is TRBV12-3 or TRBV12-4 and J usage is TRBJ1-2, with a possible D match to TRBD1 (5 bases). The CDR3 contains 13 residues. CDR3 loop: CANSYQGNYGYTF. As DNA, the CDR3 is TGTGCCAACAGTTATCAGGGTAACTATGGCTACACCTTC.

The sample holds many counts of this clonotype. This sequence joins TRBV4-1 and TRBJ2-6; D remains ambiguous. V was shortened by 2 bases and J by 0 bases, with 2 bases between the two germline ends. The CDR3 has 14 residues. The germline gives CDR1 MGHRA, CDR2 YSYEKL. As DNA, the CDR3 is TGCGCCAGCAGCCAAAGCTCTGGGGCCAACGTCCTGACTTTC. It translates to CASSQSSGANVLTF.

This clonotype occurred many times. The chain employs TRBV5-4 and TRBJ2-7; 14 bases are shared with TRBD2. With V trimmed by 0 bases and J by 4 bases, 0 bases remained unmatched. This CDR3 spans 15 amino acids. Germline V gives CDR1 SGHNT, CDR2 YYREEE (reference sequence). CDR3 coding DNA: TGTGCCAGCAGCTTGGGACTAGCGGGAGGGTACGAGCAGTACTTC. Its protein product is CASSLGLAGGYEQYF.

Turning to this clonotype: One base away lies a much larger clone, so this may be a sequencing read error. The chain links TRBV20-1 to TRBJ2-3; TRBD2 aligns across 8 bases. J gave up 6 bases and V 0 bases, and 8 bases lay outside the gene matches. The CDR3 has 15 amino acids. The germline gives CDR1 DFQATT, CDR2 SNEGSKA (reference sequence). The CDR3 loop is CSARDWSGRADTQYF. The DNA of the CDR3 is TGCAGTGCTAGAGATTGGAGCGGGAGAGCTGATACGCAGTATTTT.

This clonotype was counted many times. The chain combines TRBV12-3 or TRBV12-4 with TRBJ2-3; D may match TRBD1 or TRBD2 (5 bases each). Trimming removed 6 bases from V and 4 bases from J, with 8 bases in between. This CDR3 region has 12 residues. This CDR3 reads CASSRGADTQYF. CDR3 DNA: TGTGCCAGCAGCCGGGGCGCAGATACGCAGTATTTT.

Within the sample, this clonotype is medium-sized. The chain employs TRBV2 and TRBJ2-3; the D is unclear. The CDR3 spans 11 residues. Deletions cut 8 bases from V and 3 bases from J, with 6 bases between. Germline V gives CDR1 SNHLY, CDR2 FYNNEI. For the CDR3, the DNA is TGTGCCAGCGGTTGGACAGATACGCAGTATTTT. Translating it yields CASGWTDTQYF.

This clonotype was counted ten times or more. The V and J genes are TRBV20-1 and TRBJ2-7; D is unclear. Germline CDR1 reads DFQATT; CDR2 reads SNEGSKA (reference sequence). The CDR3 contains 8 residues. Trimming left V 7 bases short and J 6 bases short, with 4 bases between. The CDR3 region has the DNA TGCAGTGTAAGCGAGCAGTACTTC. It yields the protein CSVSEQYF.

This chain links TRBV2 with TRBJ2-3; D is ambiguous. The CDR3 contains 13 residues. The V end lost 8 bases, the J end lost 6 bases, and 15 bases lay between the germline ends. CDR1 is SNHLY, CDR2 FYNNEI, per germline. DNA for the CDR3: TGTGCCAGCGTTCAGAGCCAGAGGGATACGCAGTATTTT. Translated: CASVQSQRDTQYF.

There are many counts of this clonotype. The chain has TRBV7-6 and TRBJ2-1; D unresolved. There are 17 residues in the CDR3. The V and J ends lost 5 bases and 0 bases respectively, with 17 bases between them. The germline CDR1 and CDR2 sequences are SGHVS and FNYEAQ. CDR3 in amino acids: CASSQEAPEASYNEQFF. The CDR3 DNA reads as TGTGCCAGCAGCCAGGAAGCCCCAGAGGCCTCCTACAATGAGCAGTTCTTC.

In its sample, this clonotype was seen once. The junction shows a germline mismatch at one end, possibly a read error. The chain joins TRBV9 to TRBJ2-6, with a weak D call TRBD2 (7 bases). There are 15 residues in the CDR3. Germline CDR1 and CDR2: SGDLS and YYNGEE. CDR3 nucleotide sequence: TGTGCCAGCAGCGTAGAGACTCGGGGGGCTAACGTCCTGACTTTC. Translation: CASSVETRGANVLTF.

Turning to this clonotype: A single base separates this from a much larger clone, so it may be a read error. The chain employs TRBV11-2 and TRBJ1-2; D gene uncertain. CDR3 size: 13 residues. V shed 5 bases and J shed 7 bases, with 14 bases lying between them. CDR1 SGHAT and CDR2 FQNNGV come from the germline V gene. CDR3 sequence reads: CASSQTAEPGYTF. Written as DNA, the CDR3 is TGTGCCAGCAGCCAGACTGCGGAGCCTGGCTACACCTTC.